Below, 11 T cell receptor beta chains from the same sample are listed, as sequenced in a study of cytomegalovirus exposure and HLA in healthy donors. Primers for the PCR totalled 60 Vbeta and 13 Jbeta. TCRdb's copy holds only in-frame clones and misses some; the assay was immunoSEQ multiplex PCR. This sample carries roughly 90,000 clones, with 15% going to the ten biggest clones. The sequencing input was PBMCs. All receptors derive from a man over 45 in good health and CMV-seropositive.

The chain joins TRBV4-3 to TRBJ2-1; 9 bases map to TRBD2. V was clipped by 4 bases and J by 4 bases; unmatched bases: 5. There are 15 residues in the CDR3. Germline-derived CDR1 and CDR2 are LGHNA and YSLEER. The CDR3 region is CASSPQAGGYNEQFF. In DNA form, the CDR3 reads TGCGCCAGCAGCCCCCAGGCGGGAGGGTACAATGAGCAGTTCTTC.

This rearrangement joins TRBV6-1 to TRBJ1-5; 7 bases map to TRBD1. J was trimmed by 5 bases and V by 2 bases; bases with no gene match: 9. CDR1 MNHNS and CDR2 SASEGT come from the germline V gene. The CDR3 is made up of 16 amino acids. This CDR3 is CASSERWGTVYQPQHF. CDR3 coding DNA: TGTGCCAGCAGTGAAAGGTGGGGGACAGTATATCAGCCCCAGCATTTT.

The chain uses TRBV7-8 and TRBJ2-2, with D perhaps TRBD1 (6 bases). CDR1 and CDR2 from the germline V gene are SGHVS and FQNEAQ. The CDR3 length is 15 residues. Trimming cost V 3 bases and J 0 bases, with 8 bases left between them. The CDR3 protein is CASSLNRANTGELFF. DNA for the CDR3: TGTGCCAGCAGCTTGAACAGGGCGAACACCGGGGAGCTGTTTTTT.

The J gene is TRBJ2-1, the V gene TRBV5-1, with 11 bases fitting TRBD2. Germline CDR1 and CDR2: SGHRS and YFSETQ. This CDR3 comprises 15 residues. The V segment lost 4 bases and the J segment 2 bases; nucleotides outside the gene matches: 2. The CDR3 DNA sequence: TGCGCCAGCAGCCAGACTAGCGGGGCCTACAATGAGCAGTTCTTC. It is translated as CASSQTSGAYNEQFF.

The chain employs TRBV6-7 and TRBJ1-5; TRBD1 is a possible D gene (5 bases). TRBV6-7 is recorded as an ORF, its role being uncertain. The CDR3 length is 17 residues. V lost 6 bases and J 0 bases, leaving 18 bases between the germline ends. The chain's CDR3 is CASRPPTGPYSNQPQHF. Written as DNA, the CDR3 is TGTGCCAGCAGACCCCCCACAGGTCCTTATAGCAATCAGCCCCAGCATTTT.

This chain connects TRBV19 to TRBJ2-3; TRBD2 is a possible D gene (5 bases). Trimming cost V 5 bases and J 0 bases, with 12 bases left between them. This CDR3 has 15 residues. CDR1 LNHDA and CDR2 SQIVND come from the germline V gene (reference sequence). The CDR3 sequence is CASSVTRLSTDTQYF. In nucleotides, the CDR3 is TGTGCCAGTAGTGTCACCAGACTAAGCACAGATACGCAGTATTTT.

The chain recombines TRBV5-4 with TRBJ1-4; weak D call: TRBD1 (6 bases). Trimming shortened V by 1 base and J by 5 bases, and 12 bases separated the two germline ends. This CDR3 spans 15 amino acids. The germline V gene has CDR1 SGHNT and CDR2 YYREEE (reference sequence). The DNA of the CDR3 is TGTGCCAGCAGCTTGAACAGGGCAGTGAATGAAAAACTGTTTTTT. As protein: CASSLNRAVNEKLFF.

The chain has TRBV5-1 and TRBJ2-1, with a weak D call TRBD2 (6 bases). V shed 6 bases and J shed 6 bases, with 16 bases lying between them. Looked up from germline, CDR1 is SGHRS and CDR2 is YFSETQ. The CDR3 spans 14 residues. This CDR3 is CASKPRLGSNEQFF. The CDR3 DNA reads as TGCGCCAGCAAACCTCGACTAGGGAGCAATGAGCAGTTCTTC.

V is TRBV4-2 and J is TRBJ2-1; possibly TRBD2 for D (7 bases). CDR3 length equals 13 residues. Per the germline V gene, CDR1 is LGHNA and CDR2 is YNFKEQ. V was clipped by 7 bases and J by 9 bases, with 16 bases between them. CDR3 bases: TGTGCCAGCACTGGGGAGGGGGGGGGTGAGCAGTTCTTC. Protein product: CASTGEGGGEQFF.

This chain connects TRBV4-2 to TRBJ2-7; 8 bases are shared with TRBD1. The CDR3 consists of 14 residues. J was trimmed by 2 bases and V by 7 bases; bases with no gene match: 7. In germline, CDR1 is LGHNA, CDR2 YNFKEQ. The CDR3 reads CASTPGQGTYEQYF. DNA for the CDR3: TGTGCCAGCACCCCCGGACAGGGAACCTACGAGCAGTACTTC.

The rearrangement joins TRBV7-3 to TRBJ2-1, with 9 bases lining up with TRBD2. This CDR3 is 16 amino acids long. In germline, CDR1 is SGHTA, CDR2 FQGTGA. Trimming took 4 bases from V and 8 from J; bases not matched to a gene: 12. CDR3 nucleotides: TGTGCCAGCAGCTCGGGGAGTAGCGGGAGAGGGGATGAGCAGTTCTTC. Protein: CASSSGSSGRGDEQFF.